This TCR beta chain was sequenced in a study of response to subunit inactivated influenza vaccine. Overall study results and limits: The authors put forward the suggestion that each seasonal influenza vaccination may bring in only a limited number of new T cells.

TCRdb recomputed calls from the RT-PCR reads with MiXCR, one row per CDR3 protein. The sample yields some 850,000 distinct CDR3 sequences, around a sixth seen once. Germline CDR1 SGHRS, CDR2 YFSETQ. The ends lost 5 bases at V and 2 bases at J; junction bases unmatched: 6. The CDR3 is 15 residues long. This clonotype has at least ten counts. Its antigen remains unidentified. The chain joins TRBV5-1 to TRBJ2-4; 8 bases agree with TRBD2. Source: PBMCs from blood, taken less than 6 days after vaccination. This sequence was found in a man aged 45-65 years who received an inactivated influenza vaccine. The chain's CDR3 is CASSPLAETKNIQYF. CDR3 DNA sequence: TGCGCCAGCAGTCCACTAGCGGAGACCAAAAACATTCAGTACTTC.